This entry lists 31 T cell receptor beta chains sequenced from one sample in a study of CD8+CD57+ T cells in acquired aplastic anemia. CDR3 and TCR beta VDJ profiling relied on genomic DNA as the template. Via MiXCR, TCRdb re-called the reads, giving one row per CDR3 protein. Of hundreds of thousands of distinct CDR3 sequences in the sample, 47% are singletons; the top ten hold over 7.5%. All patients picked for sequencing had shown, by flow cytometry, an expansion of CD8+CD57+ cells. The sample consisted of sorted CD4+, CD8+, or CD8+CD57+ T cells (not recorded which) from PBMCs. The receptor set was obtained from a human donor with aplastic anemia.

Remarks on this clonotype: As the CDR3 is not closed by the conserved phenylalanine or tryptophan, this likely results from a read error. The DNA is omitted, as the CDR3 cannot be located on it reliably, and the CDR3 follows TCRdb's listing. The chain couples TRBV29-1 to TRBJ2-1; whether TRBD1, the table's D call, matches the DNA was not checked. Inclusive of both ends, the CDR3 amounts to 14 amino acids. CDR1 is SQVTM and CDR2 is ANQGSEA in the germline V gene. CDR3 amino acids: CSVDAAGGRNEQTL.

The rearrangement uses TRBV24-1 and TRBJ1-2, with D possibly being TRBD1 (6 bases). Trimming left V 1 base short and J 7 bases short, with 9 bases between. Germline V gene lookup returns CDR1 KGHDR and CDR2 SFDVKD. The CDR3 has 13 amino acids. The CDR3 region has the DNA TGTGCCACCAGTGATTTACCAGGGGTTGGCTACACCTTC. Its protein product is CATSDLPGVGYTF.

There are many counts of this clonotype. The CDR3 region is CASSFLGVNQPQHF. The CDR3 coding sequence is TGTGCCAGCAGTTTTTTAGGAGTTAATCAGCCCCAGCATTTT. The V call is TRBV12-3 or TRBV12-4, the J call TRBJ1-5; the D is unclear. The CDR3 is 14 amino acids. Trimming removed 3 bases at V and 4 bases at J, with 10 bases between.

This clonotype was seen a handful of times. The CDR3 protein is CASSARQGARTEAFF. The DNA for the CDR3 is TGCGCCAGCAGCGCCCGACAGGGAGCGAGAACTGAAGCTTTCTTT. V is TRBV5-1 and J is TRBJ1-1; 7 bases fit TRBD1. The CDR3 consists of 15 residues. V lost 4 bases, J lost 5 bases, and 11 bases stayed unmatched. CDR1 and CDR2 from the germline V gene are SGHRS and YFSETQ.

The chain combines TRBV6-4 with TRBJ2-1; TRBD2 matches 11 bases. The CDR3 spans 15 residues. Germline-derived CDR1 and CDR2 are MRHNA and SNTAGT. With V trimmed by 3 bases and J by 10 bases, 8 bases remained unmatched. CDR3 DNA: TGTGCCAGCAGTGAACTAGCGGGAGCAAAAGGGGAGCAGTTCTTC. Translation: CASSELAGAKGEQFF.

The V and J genes are TRBV24-1 and TRBJ1-1, with D possibly being TRBD1 (5 bases). Germline CDR1 and CDR2: KGHDR and SFDVKD. This CDR3 is built from 13 residues. Deletions cut 12 bases from V and 0 bases from J, with 13 bases between. CDR3 nucleotide sequence: TGTGCCTTACGGACGGGGGTGAACACTGAAGCTTTCTTT. It translates to CALRTGVNTEAFF.

This clonotype was observed many times. The rearrangement joins TRBV24-1 to TRBJ2-1, with D perhaps being TRBD1 or TRBD2 (6 bases each). This CDR3 is built from 17 residues. CDR1 is KGHDR and CDR2 is SFDVKD in the germline V gene. V was cut by 7 bases and J by 4 bases, with 22 bases left in between. The CDR3 nucleotides read TGTGCCACCAGCTCAGGGGATCGCCCAGCGGGTTACAATGAGCAGTTCTTC. It translates to CATSSGDRPAGYNEQFF.

The chain joins TRBV15 to TRBJ1-6, with 7 bases fitting TRBD1. From germline, CDR1 is LNHNV and CDR2 YYDKDF (reference sequence). Germline trimming cut 3 bases from V and 7 bases from J; bases unmatched to any gene: 9. CDR3 size: 16 residues. CDR3 region: CATSRVTGETNSPLHF. In DNA, the CDR3 is TGTGCCACCAGCAGGGTTACAGGGGAGACGAATTCACCCCTCCACTTT.

The V and J genes are TRBV24-1 and TRBJ2-5; 16 nucleotides line up with TRBD2. Germline lookup yields CDR1 KGHDR and CDR2 SFDVKD. V shed 10 bases, J shed 7 bases, and the junction held 17 bases outside the gene matches. The CDR3 runs to 18 residues. The CDR3 coding sequence is TGTGCCACGTCACCGGGGACTAGCGGGGGGGCCTGGGATGTGACCCAGTACTTC. Translated, it gives CATSPGTSGGAWDVTQYF.

This clonotype was seen a few times. The chain joins TRBV12-3 or TRBV12-4 to TRBJ2-7; D is unresolved. Trimming took 3 bases from V and 2 from J, leaving 8 bases between them. This CDR3 has 13 amino acids. This CDR3 reads CASSLPVTYEQYF. The CDR3 bases are TGTGCCAGCAGTTTGCCCGTGACCTACGAGCAGTACTTC.

In DNA, the CDR3 is TGCAGCGCCGAGGGGAACTATGGCTACACCTTC. This encodes CSAEGNYGYTF. The rearrangement uses TRBV29-1 and TRBJ1-2, with D possibly TRBD1 on 5 matching bases. Germline lookup yields CDR1 SQVTM and CDR2 ANQGSEA. The CDR3 consists of 11 residues. V was trimmed by 7 bases and J by 2 bases, leaving 8 bases between them.

Of note for this clonotype: One end of the junction does not line up with germline, which may come from a read error. The chain carries TRBV12-3 or TRBV12-4 and TRBJ2-3, with D perhaps TRBD2 (6 bases). The CDR3 runs to 12 residues. CDR3 amino acids: CASSSTGTRAEF. CDR3 in DNA: TGTGCCAGCAGTTCGACCGGGACTCGAGCGGAGTTT.

This clonotype has ten or more counts. The chain couples TRBV10-3 to TRBJ1-1, with TRBD1 identical over 10 bases. The CDR3 is made up of 19 amino acids. Germline V CDR1 and CDR2: ENHRY, SYGVKD. V gave up 3 bases and J gave up 3 bases; unmatched junction bases: 16. CDR3 sequence: CAISDSSPGTGVKDTEAFF. The CDR3 bases are TGTGCCATCAGTGATTCCTCTCCCGGGACAGGGGTAAAGGACACTGAAGCTTTCTTT.

This sequence joins TRBV5-1 and TRBJ1-2; a weak D match, TRBD1 (6 bases). V shed 0 bases and J shed 4 bases, with 10 bases lying between them. The CDR3 is made up of 14 amino acids. Germline V gives CDR1 SGHRS, CDR2 YFSETQ. Written as DNA, the CDR3 is TGCGCCAGCAGCTTGGCGGACAGTACCTATGGCTACACCTTC. Translated, it gives CASSLADSTYGYTF.

In the case of this clonotype: Compared with germline, one end of the junction differs, possibly owing to a read error. The chain links TRBV25-1 to TRBJ2-7; D gene ambiguous. Germline CDR1 reads MGHDK; CDR2 reads SYGVNS. CDR3 length equals 14 residues. The CDR3 sequence: CATSDSHSTYEQYF. CDR3 nucleotides: TGTGCCACCAGTGATTCCCATTCCACCTACGAGCAGTACTTC.

Many counts were recorded for this clonotype. The V gene is TRBV6-5, the J gene TRBJ2-7; D is perhaps TRBD1 (5 bases). Germline V gives CDR1 MNHEY, CDR2 SVGAGI. V was clipped by 2 bases and J by 0 bases, with 11 bases between them. CDR3 length: 15 residues. The CDR3 DNA reads as TGTGCCAGCAGTTACAGCTCAGGGATCTCCTACGAGCAGTACTTC. Translating gives CASSYSSGISYEQYF.

This clonotype came up a few times. The chain uses TRBV29-1 and TRBJ2-1; no clear D gene. Trimming stripped 4 bases from V and 3 bases from J, with 13 bases between. The CDR3 extends over 14 amino acids. Looked up from germline, CDR1 is SQVTM and CDR2 is ANQGSEA. CDR3 sequence: CSVALGRDYNEQFF. The CDR3, as DNA: TGCAGCGTTGCTCTCGGGCGCGACTACAATGAGCAGTTCTTC.

A remark on this clonotype: A clone one base away is much larger, so this may be a read error. The rearrangement joins TRBV19 to TRBJ1-1; possibly TRBD1 for D (5 bases). CDR3 length: 12 amino acids. Germline V lookup: CDR1 LNHDA, CDR2 SQIVND (reference sequence). The CDR3 region is CASTGVRTVAFF. In DNA, the CDR3 is TGTGCCAGTACGGGGGTTCGGACTGTAGCTTTCTTT.

About this clonotype: Compared with germline, one end of the junction differs, possibly owing to a read error. The CDR3, as DNA: TGCGCCAGCAGCAAGACAGGGGACGACACCGGGGAGCTGTTTTTT. Amino acids: CASSKTGDDTGELFF. The chain uses TRBV7-3 and TRBJ2-2; 8 nucleotides align to TRBD1. The CDR3 contains 15 residues. Germline-derived CDR1 and CDR2 are SGHTA and FQGTGA.

The chain employs TRBV7-3 and TRBJ2-7, with 7 nucleotides matching TRBD1. This CDR3 is built from 15 residues. Germline loops: CDR1 SGHTA, CDR2 FQGTGA. The J segment lost 4 bases and the V segment lost 5 bases, leaving 11 bases of the junction unmatched. Here the CDR3 reads CASSPRQGPIYEQYF. CDR3 sequence (DNA): TGTGCCAGCAGCCCTAGACAGGGACCGATATACGAGCAGTACTTC.

This clonotype was seen repeatedly, ten times or more. The V call is TRBV4-3, the J call TRBJ1-2, with D maybe TRBD1 (6 bases). Per the germline V gene, CDR1 is LGHNA and CDR2 is YSLEER. Trimming left V 0 bases short and J 6 bases short, with 14 bases between. The CDR3 loop spans 15 amino acids. The CDR3 loop reads CASSQDGTSFDGYTF. The CDR3 nucleotides read TGCGCCAGCAGCCAAGATGGGACAAGTTTTGATGGCTACACCTTC.

As for this clonotype: A much more abundant neighbour one base away suggests this may be a read error. The chain recombines TRBV7-2 with TRBJ2-1, with 7 bases fitting TRBD1. From germline, CDR1 is SGHTA and CDR2 FQGNSA. The CDR3 covers 15 residues. Written as DNA, the CDR3 is TGTGCCAGCAGTGAATCGAGACAGGGATACAATGGGCAGTTCTTC. Its protein is CASSESRQGYNGQFF. Together with reference TRBV7-2 and TRBJ2-1, the CDR3 gives the full variable domain: GAGVSQSPSNKVTEKGKDVELRCDPISGHTALYWYRQSLGQGLEFLIYFQGNSAPDKSGLPSDRFSAERTGGSVSTLTIQRTQQEDSAVYLCASSESRQGYNGQFFGPGTRLTVL.

The chain joins TRBV2 to TRBJ2-5, with 8 bases aligning to TRBD2. This CDR3 has 12 residues. The germline CDR1 and CDR2 sequences are SNHLY and FYNNEI. After removal of 6 bases from V and 5 bases from J, the junction contained 2 bases not matched to a gene. The CDR3: CASRERGETQYF. The CDR3 bases are TGTGCCAGCAGAGAGCGGGGGGAGACCCAGTACTTC.

This clonotype showed up just a few times. With a much larger clone just one base away, this may be a read error. Because it lacks the conserved phenylalanine or tryptophan at the end, this CDR3 is likely a read error. The chain employs TRBV5-6 and TRBJ1-2, with 7 positions matching TRBD1. The CDR3 contains 12 residues. Germline V gene lookup returns CDR1 SGHDT and CDR2 YYEEEE. The V segment lost 7 bases and the J segment 4 bases; nucleotides outside the gene matches: 4. CDR3 sequence (DNA): TGTGCCAGCCCGGGACAGCGCTATGGCTACACCCTC. It specifies CASPGQRYGYTL.

This clonotype has more than one count but fewer than ten. The gene calls are TRBV7-9 and TRBJ2-3; D is perhaps TRBD2 (6 bases). CDR1 and CDR2 from the germline V gene are SEHNR and FQNEAQ (reference sequence). Trimming shortened V by 5 bases and J by 3 bases, and 18 bases separated the two germline ends. This CDR3 region has 16 residues. The CDR3 region has the DNA TGTGCCAGCAGCCTAAGGGACGGGGGAGTTACAGATACGCAGTATTTT. Translated: CASSLRDGGVTDTQYF.

This clonotype was observed a handful of times. The chain links TRBV30 to TRBJ2-3; no definite D call. This CDR3 has 14 residues. Germline CDR1 is GTSNPN and CDR2 is SVGIG (reference sequence). V dropped 2 bases and J dropped 0 bases, with 9 bases sitting between them. This CDR3 reads CAWSRTASTDTQYF. CDR3 coding DNA: TGTGCCTGGAGTCGAACGGCTAGCACAGATACGCAGTATTTT.

The chain is built from TRBV20-1 and TRBJ2-7; 11 bases agree with TRBD1. Germline trimming cut 2 bases from V and 2 bases from J; bases unmatched to any gene: 5. In germline, CDR1 is DFQATT, CDR2 SNEGSKA (reference sequence). The CDR3 has 15 residues. CDR3 DNA sequence: TGCAGTGCTAGATTTCCGGGACAGGGGGCCTACGAGCAGTACTTC. Its translation is CSARFPGQGAYEQYF.

With respect to this clonotype: Since a much larger clone is just one base distant, this may be a read error. The rearrangement links TRBV4-1 to TRBJ2-1; D gene uncertain. V lost 1 base and J 9 bases, leaving 4 bases between the germline ends. The CDR3 contains 11 residues. Germline V gives CDR1 MGHRA, CDR2 YSYEKL. The CDR3 loop reads CASSQASEQFF. CDR3 in DNA: TGCGCCAGCAGCCAAGCCAGTGAGCAGTTCTTC.

The V call is TRBV10-3, the J call TRBJ1-5; no definite D call. V lost 10 bases and J lost 0, with 10 bases in between. The germline CDR1 and CDR2 sequences are ENHRY and SYGVKD. The length of the CDR3 is 13 residues. The CDR3 is CATWEASNQPQHF. Here the CDR3 DNA reads TGTGCCACCTGGGAGGCTAGCAATCAGCCCCAGCATTTT.

The V call is TRBV9, the J call TRBJ1-6, with 8 bases aligning to TRBD1. Germline V gene data show CDR1 as SGDLS and CDR2 as YYNGEE. J was trimmed by 8 bases and V by 4 bases; bases with no gene match: 8. The CDR3 is 15 residues long. The CDR3 protein is CASSPFGQGDSPLHF. CDR3 nucleotides: TGTGCCAGCAGCCCCTTTGGACAGGGAGATTCACCCCTCCACTTT.

This clonotype has only one observation. This chain links TRBV5-6 with TRBJ2-1; D is possibly TRBD1 (6 bases). This CDR3 is built from 13 residues. Germline-derived CDR1 and CDR2 are SGHDT and YYEEEE. Deletions cut 4 bases from V and 9 bases from J, with 14 bases between. The CDR3 here is CASSTGQLGEQFF. In DNA form, the CDR3 reads TGTGCCAGCAGCACCGGACAGTTGGGTGAGCAGTTCTTC.